This TCR delta chain stems from a study of gamma-delta T cells after stem cell transplantation. TCRdb re-called the RT-PCR reads through CATT. The sample lists over 1,000 delta-chain clones; around 1.9% were seen once. On this clone itself: A far larger clone is a single base away, which makes a read error likely. The sample contains more than one DNA sequence encoding this CDR3.

There are 15 residues in the CDR3. Trimming pared 3 bases from V and 0 bases from J, leaving 13 bases between. Germline-derived CDR1 and CDR2 are GEAIGNYY and EKD. The rearrangement uses TRDV2 and TRDJ1; D may be TRDD3 (6 bases). The specimen was gamma-delta T cells. The origin of this receptor is a human donor. It is not recorded whose cells these are; they may come from a transplant donor. CDR3 bases: TGTGCCTGTGACGGCCTGGGGAAAAACACCGATAAACTCATCTTT. Protein sequence: CACDGLGKNTDKLIF.